This T cell receptor (beta chain) is drawn from a study of T cells in Graves' hyperthyroidism and ophthalmopathy. Authors of the study amplified TCR beta CDR3 regions from RNA transcripts. HTBI primers were the set used in a first-round RT-PCR of the TCR CDR3. In TCRdb, the multiplex PCR reads were re-called with MiXCR into one record per CDR3 protein. The sample consists of 500,000 to 600,000 distinct CDR3 sequences, around 45% of them appearing once. This clonotype was detected ten times or more. Compared with germline, one end of the junction differs, possibly owing to a read error. This CDR3 contains 14 residues. Germline V gives CDR1 SSHAT, CDR2 FNYEAQ (reference sequence).

The TCR sequence derives from a woman aged 18-30 years with Graves' hyperthyroidism. The sequenced material came from peripheral blood or thyroid tissue (not recorded which). The rearrangement joins TRBV7-7 to TRBJ2-7; tentatively, D is TRBD1 (6 bases). CDR3 bases: TGTGCTAGCAGCTTAGCGAAGGGGGACTACGAGCAGTACTTC. Translating it yields CASSLAKGDYEQYF.